This T cell receptor beta chain stems from a study of cytomegalovirus exposure and HLA in healthy donors. Libraries were prepared by immunoSEQ multiplex PCR; TCRdb keeps only in-frame clonotypes and omits some of them. The sample consists of about 65,000 clones, about 90% of them appearing once. There are a few counts of this clone. Trimming removed 0 bases at V and 9 bases at J, with 13 bases between. The CDR3 runs to 15 residues. Germline CDR1 reads SGHRS; CDR2 reads YFSETQ. This receptor was obtained from a woman between 18 and 30 years old in good health and CMV-seronegative. This sequence joins TRBV5-1 and TRBJ1-6; D is uncertain. The sample taken for sequencing was PBMCs. The CDR3 sequence: CASSLDWISGSPLHF. CDR3 nucleotides: TGCGCCAGCAGCTTGGACTGGATCAGCGGTTCACCCCTCCACTTT.